Below are 4 T cell receptor beta chains sequenced from a single sample in a study of control samples from healthy donors and cancer patients. Method: immunoSEQ multiplex PCR; TCRdb's copy keeps in-frame clones and lacks some. The sample lists about 98,000 clones, about 79% occurring once. The sample comprised blood. All receptors come from a woman in her twenties or thirties in good health.

The rearrangement links TRBV6-5 to TRBJ2-7; possibly TRBD1 for D (5 bases). V gave up 6 bases and J gave up 2 bases, with 11 bases separating them. CDR3 length: 13 residues. Germline V gives CDR1 MNHEY, CDR2 SVGAGI. The CDR3 is CASRGRGTYEQYF. CDR3 nucleotides: TGTGCCAGCAGGGGGCGAGGAACCTACGAGCAGTACTTC.

The rearrangement links TRBV27 to TRBJ2-7; tentatively, D is TRBD1 or TRBD2 (5 bases each). The V and J ends lost 5 bases and 2 bases respectively, with 16 bases between them. Germline V gene sequence: CDR1 MNHEY, CDR2 SMNVEV (reference sequence). The CDR3 has 15 amino acids. CDR3 in amino acids: CASSPGTPNTYEQYF. DNA for the CDR3: TGTGCCAGCAGTCCCGGGACCCCAAACACCTACGAGCAGTACTTC.

The chain links TRBV5-5 to TRBJ1-2, with TRBD1 as a possible D gene (6 bases). Germline V lookup: CDR1 SGHKS, CDR2 YYEKEE (reference sequence). The CDR3 has 15 amino acids. Trimming removed 3 bases at V and 0 bases at J, with 12 bases between. The CDR3 protein is CASSSTGPANYGYTF. The CDR3 nucleotides are TGTGCCAGCAGCTCGACAGGCCCAGCTAACTATGGCTACACCTTC.

This chain connects TRBV30 to TRBJ1-1; unclear D gene. This CDR3 has 14 amino acids. The germline CDR1 and CDR2 sequences are GTSNPN and SVGIG (reference sequence). Trimming removed 4 bases from V and 4 bases from J, with 16 bases in between. Here the CDR3 reads CAWTGDFKGTEAFF. The CDR3 coding sequence is TGTGCCTGGACAGGAGACTTTAAGGGCACTGAAGCTTTCTTT. Together with reference TRBV30 and TRBJ1-1, the CDR3 gives the full variable domain: SQTIHQWPATLVQPVGSPLSLECTVEGTSNPNLYWYRQAAGRGLQLLFYSVGIGQISSEVPQNLSASRPQDRQFILSSKKLLLSDSGFYLCAWTGDFKGTEAFFGQGTRLTVV.